A selection of T cell receptor beta chains follows, all from one sample in a study of blood T cells in healthy people across ages. MiXCR, run by TCRdb on the 5' RACE reads, gives a single entry per CDR3 protein. The sample records around 2 million distinct CDR3 sequences, around 40% being singletons. The sample consisted of blood. The receptors come from a human donor in good health. The CDR3 runs from the conserved cysteine through the conserved F or W. A D gene is named only where the DNA matches it firmly. The listing skips clone size in some rows; elsewhere it reads once, few, many or a size class.

D gene: .
J gene: TRBJ2-5
V gene: TRBV16
clone size: .
CDR3 protein: CASSQNHKETQYF
CDR3 DNA: TGTGCCAGCAGCCAAAACCACAAAGAGACCCAGTACTTC

D gene: TRBD2
J gene: TRBJ2-1
V gene: TRBV11-2
clone size: .
CDR3 protein: CASSRVQGLAGNEQFF
CDR3 DNA: TGTGCCAGCAGCCGCGTTCAGGGACTAGCGGGGAATGAGCAGTTCTTC

D gene: .
J gene: TRBJ2-7
V gene: TRBV20-1
clone size: few
CDR3 protein: CSASRLEQYF
CDR3 DNA: TGCAGTGCTAGCCGACTGGAGCAGTACTTC

D gene: .
J gene: TRBJ2-5
V gene: TRBV4-1
clone size: .
CDR3 protein: CASSQGYWETQYF
CDR3 DNA: TGCGCCAGCAGCCAAGGATACTGGGAGACCCAGTACTTC

D gene: .
J gene: TRBJ2-7
V gene: TRBV7-2
clone size: .
CDR3 protein: CASSLDDRWGEQYF
CDR3 DNA: TGTGCCAGCAGCTTAGACGACAGATGGGGCGAGCAGTACTTC

D gene: .
J gene: TRBJ1-1
V gene: TRBV4-1
clone size: .
CDR3 protein: CASSQDARIPNTEAFF
CDR3 DNA: TGCGCCAGCAGCCAAGATGCCCGGATACCGAACACTGAAGCTTTCTTT

D gene: TRBD2
J gene: TRBJ2-1
V gene: TRBV19
clone size: .
CDR3 protein: CASSPQGTSVYNEQFF
CDR3 DNA: TGTGCCAGTAGTCCCCAGGGGACTAGCGTTTACAATGAGCAGTTCTTC

D gene: TRBD1
J gene: TRBJ2-5
V gene: TRBV5-5
clone size: few
CDR3 protein: CASSLGIRGMYQETQYF
CDR3 DNA: TGTGCCAGCAGCTTGGGGATCAGGGGGATGTACCAAGAGACCCAGTACTTC

D gene: .
J gene: TRBJ2-1
V gene: TRBV12-3/TRBV12-4
clone size: many
CDR3 protein: CASQDTGRDNNEQFF
CDR3 DNA: TGTGCCAGCCAGGATACGGGTCGGGATAACAATGAGCAGTTCTTC

D gene: .
J gene: TRBJ2-3
V gene: TRBV5-1
clone size: .
CDR3 protein: CASSLGNPNTDTQYF
CDR3 DNA: TGCGCCAGCAGCTTGGGGAACCCGAACACAGATACGCAGTATTTT

D gene: TRBD1
J gene: TRBJ1-5
V gene: TRBV28
clone size: .
CDR3 protein: CASRGTGHNQPQHF
CDR3 DNA: TGTGCCAGCAGGGGGACAGGCCACAATCAGCCCCAGCATTTT

D gene: TRBD1
J gene: TRBJ1-5
V gene: TRBV5-5
clone size: .
CDR3 protein: CASSLGVGTDHQPQHF
CDR3 DNA: TGTGCCAGCAGCTTGGGGGTCGGGACAGATCATCAGCCCCAGCATTTT

D gene: .
J gene: TRBJ2-3
V gene: TRBV7-9
clone size: .
CDR3 protein: CTSSLAFGLGTDTQYF
CDR3 DNA: TGTACCAGCAGCTTAGCCTTCGGGCTAGGCACAGATACGCAGTATTTT

D gene: TRBD2
J gene: TRBJ2-3
V gene: TRBV4-3
clone size: .
CDR3 protein: CASSQDLGSGGVTDTQYF
CDR3 DNA: TGCGCCAGCAGCCAAGATCTTGGTAGCGGGGGTGTGACAGATACGCAGTATTTT

D gene: .
J gene: TRBJ2-2
V gene: TRBV5-1
clone size: many
CDR3 protein: CASSLVQNTGELFF
CDR3 DNA: TGCGCCAGCAGCTTGGTACAGAACACCGGGGAGCTGTTTTTT

D gene: .
J gene: TRBJ2-5
V gene: TRBV5-1
clone size: .
CDR3 protein: CASSPSSVVRETQYF
CDR3 DNA: TGCGCCAGCAGCCCCTCCAGTGTGGTGCGAGAGACCCAGTACTTC

D gene: .
J gene: TRBJ1-5
V gene: TRBV24-1
clone size: few
CDR3 protein: CATSDSGHQPQHF
CDR3 DNA: TGTGCCACCAGTGATTCGGGTCATCAGCCCCAGCATTTT

D gene: .
J gene: TRBJ1-5
V gene: TRBV5-6
clone size: .
CDR3 protein: CASSRAGPYSNQPQHF
CDR3 DNA: TGTGCCAGCAGCCGGGCAGGACCATATAGCAATCAGCCCCAGCATTTT

D gene: .
J gene: TRBJ2-6
V gene: TRBV7-6
clone size: .
CDR3 protein: CASGGDGNSGANVLTF
CDR3 DNA: TGTGCCAGTGGAGGGGACGGAAACTCTGGGGCCAACGTCCTGACTTTC

D gene: .
J gene: TRBJ2-1
V gene: TRBV11-2
clone size: .
CDR3 protein: CASSLPREFSYNEQFF
CDR3 DNA: TGTGCCAGCAGCTTACCCCGGGAGTTCTCCTACAATGAGCAGTTCTTC

D gene: .
J gene: TRBJ1-1
V gene: TRBV29-1
clone size: few
CDR3 protein: CSVAPRSNTEAFF
CDR3 DNA: TGCAGCGTTGCCCCCCGTTCGAACACTGAAGCTTTCTTT

D gene: .
J gene: TRBJ1-5
V gene: TRBV7-9
clone size: .
CDR3 protein: CASSSSTGGAYQPQHF
CDR3 DNA: TGTGCCAGCAGCAGCTCAACGGGGGGGGCCTATCAGCCCCAGCATTTT

D gene: .
J gene: TRBJ2-1
V gene: TRBV27
clone size: .
CDR3 protein: CASSFERAHNEQFF
CDR3 DNA: TGTGCCAGCAGTTTTGAGAGGGCTCACAATGAGCAGTTCTTC

D gene: .
J gene: TRBJ2-3
V gene: TRBV20-1
clone size: few
CDR3 protein: CSARAGTPDTQYF
CDR3 DNA: TGCAGTGCTAGGGCAGGGACCCCAGATACGCAGTATTTT

D gene: .
J gene: TRBJ2-1
V gene: TRBV3-1
clone size: few
CDR3 protein: CASSQEKALRAYNEQFF
CDR3 DNA: TGTGCCAGCAGCCAAGAAAAGGCGCTTAGGGCCTACAATGAGCAGTTCTTC

D gene: .
J gene: TRBJ1-2
V gene: TRBV3-1
clone size: .
CDR3 protein: CASSQDFPLADANYGYTF
CDR3 DNA: TGTGCCAGCAGCCAAGATTTTCCCCTGGCAGATGCTAACTATGGCTACACCTTC

D gene: .
J gene: TRBJ1-1
V gene: TRBV20-1
clone size: .
CDR3 protein: CSAKITLGTEAFF
CDR3 DNA: TGCAGTGCTAAAATTACCCTAGGCACTGAAGCTTTCTTT

D gene: TRBD2
J gene: TRBJ2-7
V gene: TRBV20-1
clone size: few
CDR3 protein: CSARVLAGAYEQYF
CDR3 DNA: TGCAGTGCTAGAGTATTAGCGGGAGCCTACGAGCAGTACTTC

D gene: .
J gene: TRBJ1-2
V gene: TRBV12-3/TRBV12-4
clone size: few
CDR3 protein: CASSFINYGYTF
CDR3 DNA: TGTGCCAGCAGTTTTATCAACTATGGCTACACCTTC

D gene: TRBD2
J gene: TRBJ2-7
V gene: TRBV11-1
clone size: few
CDR3 protein: CASSLLAGGHYEQYF
CDR3 DNA: TGTGCCAGCAGCTTACTAGCGGGGGGCCACTACGAGCAGTACTTC

D gene: .
J gene: TRBJ2-4
V gene: TRBV5-1
clone size: .
CDR3 protein: CASSLTQQTKNIQYF
CDR3 DNA: TGCGCCAGCAGCCTAACTCAACAGACCAAAAACATTCAGTACTTC

D gene: TRBD2
J gene: TRBJ2-1
V gene: TRBV11-3
clone size: .
CDR3 protein: CASSSPVLAGGNYNEQFF
CDR3 DNA: TGTGCCAGCAGCTCACCGGTACTAGCGGGGGGTAACTACAATGAGCAGTTCTTC

D gene: .
J gene: TRBJ1-2
V gene: TRBV12-3/TRBV12-4
clone size: few
CDR3 protein: CASSFPDYGYTF
CDR3 DNA: TGTGCCAGCAGTTTTCCCGACTATGGCTACACCTTC

D gene: TRBD1
J gene: TRBJ1-4
V gene: TRBV12-3/TRBV12-4
clone size: .
CDR3 protein: CASSKTGQDNEKLFF
CDR3 DNA: TGTGCCAGCAGTAAAACAGGACAGGACAATGAAAAACTGTTTTTT

D gene: .
J gene: TRBJ1-2
V gene: TRBV4-3
clone size: .
CDR3 protein: CASSPSQSDNYGYTF
CDR3 DNA: TGCGCCAGCAGCCCAAGCCAATCGGATAACTATGGCTACACCTTC

D gene: TRBD2
J gene: TRBJ2-2
V gene: TRBV13
clone size: few
CDR3 protein: CASSLDLAENTGELFF
CDR3 DNA: TGTGCCAGCAGCTTAGACCTAGCGGAGAACACCGGGGAGCTGTTTTTT

D gene: .
J gene: TRBJ2-6
V gene: TRBV29-1
clone size: .
CDR3 protein: CSVKGQGSSGANVLTF
CDR3 DNA: TGCAGCGTTAAGGGGCAGGGGTCCTCTGGGGCCAACGTCCTGACTTTC

D gene: .
J gene: TRBJ2-5
V gene: TRBV4-2
clone size: few
CDR3 protein: CASSQEPPLAQYF
CDR3 DNA: TGTGCCAGCAGCCAAGAACCCCCGTTGGCCCAGTACTTC

D gene: .
J gene: TRBJ2-5
V gene: TRBV2
clone size: few
CDR3 protein: CASSGTVIKEETQYF
CDR3 DNA: TGTGCCAGCAGTGGGACAGTTATAAAAGAAGAGACCCAGTACTTC

D gene: .
J gene: TRBJ2-5
V gene: TRBV20-1
clone size: .
CDR3 protein: CSARNRVVQETQYF
CDR3 DNA: TGCAGTGCTAGAAACAGGGTAGTCCAAGAGACCCAGTACTTC